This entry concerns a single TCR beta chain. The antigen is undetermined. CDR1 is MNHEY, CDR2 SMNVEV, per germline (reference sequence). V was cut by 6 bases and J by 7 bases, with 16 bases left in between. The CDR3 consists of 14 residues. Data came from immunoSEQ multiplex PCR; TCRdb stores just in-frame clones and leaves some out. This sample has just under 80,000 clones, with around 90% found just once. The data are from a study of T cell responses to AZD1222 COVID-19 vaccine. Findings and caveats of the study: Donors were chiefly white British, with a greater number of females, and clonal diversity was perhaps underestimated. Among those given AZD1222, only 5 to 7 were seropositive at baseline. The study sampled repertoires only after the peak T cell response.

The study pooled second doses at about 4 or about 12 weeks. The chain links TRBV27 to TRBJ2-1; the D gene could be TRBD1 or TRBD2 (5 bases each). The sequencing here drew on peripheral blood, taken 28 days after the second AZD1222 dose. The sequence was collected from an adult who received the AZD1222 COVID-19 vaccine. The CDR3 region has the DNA TGTGCCAGCAGGTCCGGGACCCCGGGGAATGAGCAGTTCTTC. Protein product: CASRSGTPGNEQFF.